This passage covers 25 T cell receptor beta chains from one sample sequenced in a study of blood T cell repertoires in COVID-19. Profiling relied on immunoSEQ multiplex PCR, and the TCRdb table lists in-frame clones only, not all of them. The data show about 73,000 clones, 80% to 85% seen once. Sequenced material: peripheral blood. The receptors derive from a man older than 75 with active or convalescent COVID-19.

V is TRBV18 and J is TRBJ2-5, with 7 positions matching TRBD1. Per the germline V gene, CDR1 is KGHSH and CDR2 is LQKENI. The CDR3 has 14 amino acids. The J segment lost 1 base and the V segment lost 4 bases, leaving 3 bases of the junction unmatched. CDR3: CASSHRDSQETQYF. CDR3 nucleotide sequence: TGTGCCAGCTCACACCGGGACAGCCAAGAGACCCAGTACTTC.

This clone turned up a few times. This rearrangement joins TRBV30 to TRBJ1-2; 10 nucleotides agree with TRBD1. J gave up 8 bases and V 6 bases, and 9 bases lay outside the gene matches. CDR1 is GTSNPN and CDR2 is SVGIG in the germline V gene (reference sequence). The length of the CDR3 is 13 residues. The CDR3 DNA reads TGTGCCTGCGAAGGGGACAGGGGAGGCGGCTACACCTTC. This translates into CACEGDRGGGYTF.

This rearrangement joins TRBV20-1 to TRBJ2-7, with 10 bases identical to TRBD2. The CDR3 extends over 15 amino acids. Trimming cost V 3 bases and J 3 bases; bases outside gene matches: 8. In germline, CDR1 is DFQATT, CDR2 SNEGSKA (reference sequence). The CDR3 sequence: CSASPPLAGVYEQYF. CDR3 DNA: TGCAGTGCTAGTCCCCCGCTAGCGGGGGTCTACGAGCAGTACTTC.

V is TRBV5-5 and J is TRBJ1-1; weak D call: TRBD1 (5 bases). The CDR3 totals 13 residues. The germline gives CDR1 SGHKS, CDR2 YYEKEE (reference sequence). The V end was cut by 2 bases, the J end by 8 bases, with 13 bases between. This CDR3 reads CASSLGVGSEAFF. CDR3 in DNA: TGTGCCAGCAGCTTAGGGGTGGGCTCAGAAGCTTTCTTT.

This chain links TRBV5-5 with TRBJ1-1, with D uncertain. Germline V lookup: CDR1 SGHKS, CDR2 YYEKEE (reference sequence). The CDR3 has 13 residues. V gave up 2 bases and J gave up 4 bases, with 9 bases separating them. The CDR3 spells CASSFRALTEAFF. The CDR3 DNA is TGTGCCAGCAGCTTCCGCGCCCTCACTGAAGCTTTCTTT.

This sequence joins TRBV6-2 or TRBV6-3 and TRBJ1-2, with 7 bases fitting TRBD1. Germline trimming cut 4 bases from V and 4 bases from J; bases unmatched to any gene: 12. From germline, CDR1 is MNHEY and CDR2 SVGEGT. The CDR3 runs to 16 residues. The CDR3 DNA reads as TGTGCCAGCAGTTCCCCTCCGGGACAGTTTTTCTATGGCTACACCTTC. Encoded protein: CASSSPPGQFFYGYTF.

The V gene is TRBV6-2 or TRBV6-3, the J gene TRBJ2-2; D may be TRBD2 (5 bases). The germline V gene has CDR1 MNHEY and CDR2 SVGEGT. This CDR3 contains 13 residues. V lost 5 bases to trimming and J lost 6 bases, with 10 bases between them. The CDR3 nucleotides are TGTGCCAGCAGTCAACTAGGTTCCGGGGAGCTGTTTTTT. Translated: CASSQLGSGELFF.

This chain links TRBV4-3 with TRBJ2-7; tentatively, D is TRBD1 (5 bases). Germline V lookup: CDR1 LGHNA, CDR2 YSLEER. This CDR3 region has 17 residues. Trimming took off 0 bases at V and 2 bases at J, with 17 bases between the two ends. CDR3 bases: TGCGCCAGCAGCCAAGATACGGACACAGAGGTGACCTACGAGCAGTACTTC. Translating gives CASSQDTDTEVTYEQYF.

The J gene is TRBJ2-1, the V gene TRBV19, with 8 bases aligning to TRBD1. The CDR3 has 14 amino acids. V gave up 7 bases and J gave up 10 bases; unmatched junction bases: 12. The germline gives CDR1 LNHDA, CDR2 SQIVND (reference sequence). The CDR3 spells CASKPLPGGGEQFF. The CDR3 DNA reads as TGTGCCAGTAAACCTCTGCCAGGGGGCGGGGAGCAGTTCTTC.

This clone appeared a few times. The chain recombines TRBV6-5 with TRBJ1-1; a weak D match, TRBD1 (6 bases). Trimming took off 8 bases at V and 5 bases at J, with 15 bases between the two ends. The length of the CDR3 is 13 residues. Germline CDR1 is MNHEY and CDR2 is SVGAGI. CDR3 protein: CASGRGARTEAFF. CDR3 bases: TGTGCCAGCGGGCGGGGGGCGAGGACTGAAGCTTTCTTT.

This chain uses TRBV2 with TRBJ2-7; TRBD2 matches at 10 bases. CDR3 length: 15 amino acids. Germline V lookup: CDR1 SNHLY, CDR2 FYNNEI. Losses at the gene ends were 2 bases for V and 7 bases for J; bases not matched to a gene: 8. The CDR3 region is CASSESSGSPGEQYF. The DNA for the CDR3 is TGTGCCAGCAGTGAATCTAGCGGGAGTCCGGGGGAGCAGTACTTC.

This clone has just one count. The V and J genes are TRBV3-1 (or the pseudogene TRBV3-2) and TRBJ1-2, with D hard to call. Germline assignment: CDR1 LGHDT and CDR2 YNNKEL (reference sequence). V lost 1 base, J lost 3 bases, and 3 bases lay in between. This CDR3 contains 12 residues. DNA for the CDR3: TGTGCCAGCAGCCAAGCGGACTATGGCTACACCTTC. Its translation: CASSQADYGYTF.

This chain links TRBV30 with TRBJ1-6; the D is unclear. Trimming left V 0 bases short and J 4 bases short, with 10 bases between. CDR1 and CDR2 (germline): GTSNPN, SVGIG (reference sequence). The length of the CDR3 is 15 residues. The CDR3 nucleotides read TGTGCCTGGAGTGTACTAGAACTATATAATTCACCCCTCCACTTT. It is translated as CAWSVLELYNSPLHF.

Only one count was recorded for this clone. The chain carries TRBV3-1 (or the pseudogene TRBV3-2) and TRBJ1-4; 7 bases fit TRBD1. Germline lookup yields CDR1 LGHDT and CDR2 YNNKEL (reference sequence). The CDR3 totals 14 residues. The ends lost 4 bases at V and 7 bases at J; junction bases unmatched: 6. The CDR3 reads CASSRATGPEKLFF. The CDR3 DNA follows: TGTGCCAGCAGCCGGGCGACAGGGCCTGAAAAACTGTTTTTT.

V gene TRBV30 combines with J gene TRBJ2-1; unclear D gene. CDR1 and CDR2 from the germline V gene are GTSNPN and SVGIG (reference sequence). V lost 2 bases to trimming and J lost 9 bases, with 11 bases between them. The CDR3 runs 12 residues. The CDR3 region is CAWSTGSGEQFF. CDR3 nucleotides: TGTGCCTGGAGTACTGGGTCGGGTGAGCAGTTCTTC.

This rearrangement joins TRBV5-1 to TRBJ1-2, with 9 bases aligning to TRBD1. This CDR3 is 14 amino acids long. V gave up 3 bases and J gave up 8 bases; unmatched junction bases: 8. Germline lookup yields CDR1 SGHRS and CDR2 YFSETQ. The CDR3 nucleotides are TGCGCCAGCAGCTCCTTACAGGGGGCTGAAGGCTACACCTTC. This codes for CASSSLQGAEGYTF. The whole variable domain, filled in from reference TRBV5-1 and TRBJ1-2, reads KAGVTQTPRYLIKTRGQQVTLSCSPISGHRSVSWYQQTPGQGLQFLFEYFSETQRNKGNFPGRFSGRQFSNSRSEMNVSTLELGDSALYLCASSSLQGAEGYTFGSGTRLTVV.

The chain has TRBV3-1 (or the pseudogene TRBV3-2) and TRBJ1-5; D may be TRBD1 (5 bases). This CDR3 spans 17 amino acids. The germline V gene encodes CDR1 LGHDT and CDR2 YNNKEL (reference sequence). V lost 1 base and J lost 1, with 14 bases in between. The CDR3 sequence is CASSQGWGGTSNQPQHF. CDR3 DNA sequence: TGTGCCAGCAGCCAAGGCTGGGGGGGAACGAGCAATCAGCCCCAGCATTTT.

The sample holds a few counts of this clone. The V gene is TRBV5-5, the J gene TRBJ1-1, with D unresolved. This CDR3 comprises 12 residues. Germline V gene sequence: CDR1 SGHKS, CDR2 YYEKEE (reference sequence). Trimming removed 4 bases from V and 0 bases from J, with 4 bases in between. The CDR3 reads CASSIMNTEAFF. For the CDR3, the DNA is TGTGCCAGCAGCATAATGAACACTGAAGCTTTCTTT.

The V call is TRBV3-1 (or the pseudogene TRBV3-2), the J call TRBJ1-1; the D gene is possibly TRBD1 (5 bases). Germline lookup yields CDR1 LGHDT and CDR2 YNNKEL (reference sequence). Trimming took 7 bases from V and 1 from J, leaving 10 bases between them. The CDR3 is 13 amino acids. As DNA, the CDR3 is TGTGCCAGCAATTCGGGGGGGAACACTGAAGCTTTCTTT. It encodes CASNSGGNTEAFF.

CDR3 loop: CASSMSRNTEAFF. Written as DNA, the CDR3 is TGTGCCAGTAGTATGTCCCGGAACACTGAAGCTTTCTTT. The chain uses TRBV19 and TRBJ1-1, with D unresolved. Deletions cut 3 bases from V and 1 base from J, with 6 bases between. The CDR3 is 13 amino acids. Germline V gene data show CDR1 as LNHDA and CDR2 as SQIVND (reference sequence).

This clone was observed a few times. The chain carries TRBV3-1 (or the pseudogene TRBV3-2) and TRBJ1-5; 9 bases agree with TRBD1. Germline lookup yields CDR1 LGHDT and CDR2 YNNKEL (reference sequence). Trimming at V came to 8 bases and at J to 7 bases, leaving 3 bases not matched to a gene. This CDR3 has 12 amino acids. The CDR3 spells CASGQGRQPQHF. In DNA, the CDR3 is TGTGCCAGCGGACAGGGGCGGCAGCCCCAGCATTTT.

The V gene is TRBV4-1, the J gene TRBJ1-2; tentative D call: TRBD1 (6 bases). The germline gives CDR1 MGHRA, CDR2 YSYEKL. The CDR3 sequence is 16 residues long. Deletions cut 0 bases from V and 2 bases from J, with 13 bases between. The CDR3 bases are TGCGCCAGCAGCCAAGATCCAGGACAGAGAAACTATGGCTACACCTTC. It codes for CASSQDPGQRNYGYTF.

The V gene is TRBV2, the J gene TRBJ1-6, with D unclear. V lost 3 bases, J lost 6 bases, and 6 bases lay in between. The CDR3 sequence is 13 residues long. From germline, CDR1 is SNHLY and CDR2 FYNNEI. The CDR3 loop reads CASSDRINSPLHF. In DNA form, the CDR3 reads TGTGCCAGCAGTGACAGGATTAATTCACCCCTCCACTTT.

The chain has TRBV5-1 and TRBJ2-3; 8 bases match TRBD2. The CDR3 has 14 amino acids. From germline, CDR1 is SGHRS and CDR2 YFSETQ. V was pared by 6 bases and J by 3 bases, with 6 bases of the junction left unmatched. DNA for the CDR3: TGCGCCAGCAATGGCGGGGGGAAGACAGATACGCAGTATTTT. This gives the protein CASNGGGKTDTQYF.

The chain couples TRBV30 to TRBJ1-3; no firm D call. This CDR3 contains 15 residues. V lost 0 bases, J lost 7 bases, and 16 bases lay in between. Per the germline V gene, CDR1 is GTSNPN and CDR2 is SVGIG (reference sequence). The CDR3 region is CAWSVLSGLGNTIYF. CDR3 bases: TGTGCCTGGAGTGTACTAAGCGGTTTGGGGAACACCATATATTTT.